This T cell receptor beta chain was recovered during a study of blood T cell repertoires in COVID-19. The wider study: Both acute and convalescent COVID-19 samples were obtained from the United States, Italy and Spain.

The germline CDR1 and CDR2 sequences are SNHLY and FYNNEI. CDR3 size: 16 residues. V lost 6 bases, J lost 5 bases, and 19 bases lay in between. Sequencing was performed with immunoSEQ multiplex PCR; in TCRdb, only in-frame clones are kept and a portion is missing. The sample lists 200,000 to 250,000 clones, 70% to 90% occurring once. The TCR was taken from a woman in her forties or fifties with COVID-19, enrolled during active disease. The chain has TRBV2 and TRBJ2-2, with a possible D match to TRBD2 (7 bases). Material: peripheral blood. CDR3 bases: TGTGCCAGCAGAGGGGGAGGGCGAAGTTCAACCGGGGAGCTGTTTTTT. As protein: CASRGGGRSSTGELFF.